The clone carrying this T cell receptor beta chain has just a few counts. Its antigen is still unknown. This specimen belongs to a study of cytomegalovirus exposure and HLA in healthy donors. Study-wide points: In a later analysis, V- and J-gene trimming of beta chains associated with a DCLRE1C missense variant, replicated independently.

The study ran its PCR with 60 Vbeta and 13 Jbeta primers. Assay used: immunoSEQ multiplex PCR; TCRdb lists only in-frame clones, some missing. Among about 91,000 clones listed, more than 70% were seen once. The receptor was isolated from a male donor in good health and CMV-seropositive. The sample consisted of PBMCs.

The DNA of the CDR3 is TGTGCCAGCAGCTCCTATACAGGGCACTATGGCTACACCTTC. This translates into CASSSYTGHYGYTF. The chain couples TRBV7-2 to TRBJ1-2, with D possibly TRBD1 on 6 matching bases. The CDR3 consists of 14 residues. Trimming took off 4 bases at V and 3 bases at J, with 12 bases between the two ends. Germline CDR1 and CDR2: SGHTA and FQGNSA.